The 21 T cell receptor beta chains below were found in one sample sequenced in a study of OX40 agonist ivuxolimab in advanced cancers. Some clones are missing from TCRdb's copy, which holds only in-frame ones; the method was immunoSEQ multiplex PCR. The table lists 25,000 to 30,000 clones, more than 75% of them singletons. Material: CD4+ or CD8+ T cells sorted from blood, obtained in a trial of the OX40 agonist ivuxolimab. Receptors were obtained from an adult with an advanced solid tumor such as melanoma, head and neck, liver or kidney cancer.

V and J are TRBV14 and TRBJ1-1; perhaps TRBD1 as D (6 bases). V lost 7 bases to trimming and J lost 6 bases, with 15 bases between them. Germline V gives CDR1 SGHDN, CDR2 FVKESK. The CDR3 runs to 13 residues. The CDR3 reads CASTPGVGAEAFF. CDR3 nucleotide sequence: TGTGCCAGCACCCCAGGGGTCGGAGCTGAAGCTTTCTTT.

This chain joins TRBV10-3 and TRBJ2-7; D gene ambiguous. This CDR3 comprises 13 residues. Trimming stripped 6 bases from V and 2 bases from J, with 11 bases between. The germline CDR1 and CDR2 sequences are ENHRY and SYGVKD. The CDR3: CAISLDLTYEQYF. In DNA form, the CDR3 reads TGTGCCATCAGCCTAGACCTCACCTACGAGCAGTACTTC.

The V gene is TRBV11-3, the J gene TRBJ2-5, with D perhaps TRBD1 or TRBD2 (6 bases each). The CDR3 contains 15 residues. The V gene lost 3 bases and the J gene lost 2 bases, with 13 bases spanning the gap. From germline, CDR1 is SGHNT and CDR2 YENEEA. The CDR3 spells CASSFGGANQETQYF. For the CDR3, the DNA is TGTGCCAGCAGCTTCGGGGGCGCTAATCAAGAGACCCAGTACTTC.

This chain connects TRBV28 to TRBJ2-6, with a weak D call TRBD2 (5 bases). The CDR3 contains 11 residues. Deletions cut 10 bases from V and 9 bases from J, with 10 bases between. CDR1 is MDHEN and CDR2 is SYDVKM in the germline V gene. The CDR3 region is CAISGLNVLTF. CDR3 coding DNA: TGTGCCATTTCAGGACTCAACGTCCTGACTTTC.

J is TRBJ2-7 and V is TRBV29-1; D possibly corresponds to TRBD1 (5 bases). CDR1 and CDR2 from the germline V gene are SQVTM and ANQGSEA. This CDR3 has 13 residues. V gave up 5 bases and J gave up 1 base, with 12 bases separating them. This CDR3 is CSVNGRASYEQYF. The CDR3 coding sequence is TGCAGCGTTAACGGCAGGGCATCCTACGAGCAGTACTTC.

The genes are TRBV28 and TRBJ1-2, with 7 positions matching TRBD1. Trimming cost V 4 bases and J 4 bases; bases outside gene matches: 12. The CDR3 runs 16 residues. The germline V gene encodes CDR1 MDHEN and CDR2 SYDVKM. The CDR3 DNA reads as TGTGCCAGCAGTTCCACCACTAGGGGGCAAGTCTATGGCTACACCTTC. Amino acid sequence: CASSSTTRGQVYGYTF.

The CDR3 DNA sequence: TGTGCCAGCAGCCTAGGGACGGATTCCTACGAGCAGTACTTC. Its protein product is CASSLGTDSYEQYF. This chain links TRBV5-5 with TRBJ2-7; D tentatively fits TRBD1 or TRBD2 (5 bases each). V gave up 4 bases and J gave up 1 base, with 12 bases separating them. CDR1 and CDR2 (germline): SGHKS, YYEKEE (reference sequence). This CDR3 has 14 amino acids. Based on the CDR3 plus reference TRBV5-5 and TRBJ2-7, the full variable domain is DAGVTQSPTHLIKTRGQQVTLRCSPISGHKSVSWYQQVLGQGPQFIFQYYEKEERGRGNFPDRFSARQFPNYSSELNVNALLLGDSALYLCASSLGTDSYEQYFGPGTRLTVT.

The chain couples TRBV19 to TRBJ1-4, with no clear D. This CDR3 has 16 residues. V was pared by 4 bases and J by 3 bases, with 15 bases between. The germline V gene encodes CDR1 LNHDA and CDR2 SQIVND (reference sequence). CDR3 sequence reads: CASSTGPTRSNEKLFF. CDR3 in DNA: TGTGCCAGTAGTACAGGACCGACAAGGTCTAATGAAAAACTGTTTTTT.

V gene TRBV9 combines with J gene TRBJ2-3; D is undetermined. The CDR3 length is 15 residues. Germline V gene data show CDR1 as SGDLS and CDR2 as YYNGEE. Between the trimmed V and J ends, which lost 0 bases and 3 bases, there was a span of 11 bases. The DNA of the CDR3 is TGTGCCAGCAGCGTAGCTGATTGGTCGACAGATACGCAGTATTTT. Encoded protein: CASSVADWSTDTQYF.

This clone was seen more than once but under ten times. The chain uses TRBV19 and TRBJ2-1; no clear D gene. The CDR3 loop spans 12 amino acids. The V gene lost 1 base and the J gene lost 7 bases, with 5 bases spanning the gap. Looked up from germline, CDR1 is LNHDA and CDR2 is SQIVND (reference sequence). The CDR3 protein is CASSIAVNEQFF. The CDR3 nucleotides are TGTGCCAGTAGTATAGCGGTTAATGAGCAGTTCTTC.

This chain links TRBV10-1 with TRBJ2-1, with D unresolved. The V end was cut by 6 bases, the J end by 2 bases, with 8 bases between. Germline V gene data show CDR1 as WNHNN and CDR2 as SYGVQD (reference sequence). This CDR3 has 13 residues. CDR3 nucleotide sequence: TGCGCCAGCAGCCCCCGCCCCTACAATGAGCAGTTCTTC. This gives the protein CASSPRPYNEQFF.

The chain combines TRBV5-1 with TRBJ2-7; 7 nucleotides align to TRBD2. V lost 4 bases, J lost 5 bases, and 12 bases stayed unmatched. Germline V gene lookup returns CDR1 SGHRS and CDR2 YFSETQ. There are 15 residues in the CDR3. The CDR3 DNA sequence: TGCGCCAGCAGCCCCTACGTGAGGGGAGGGAACGAGCAGTACTTC. Translating gives CASSPYVRGGNEQYF.

The V and J genes are TRBV27 and TRBJ2-7, with D maybe TRBD1 (6 bases). The CDR3 has 16 residues. Germline V lookup: CDR1 MNHEY, CDR2 SMNVEV (reference sequence). Trimming shortened V by 2 bases and J by 2 bases, and 16 bases separated the two germline ends. The CDR3 DNA is TGTGCCAGCAGTTTAGACGGGTTGAACAGGGCCTACGAGCAGTACTTC. Amino acids: CASSLDGLNRAYEQYF.

The J gene is TRBJ1-2, the V gene TRBV6-6, with TRBD1 matching over 7 bases. The CDR3 covers 13 residues. J was trimmed by 2 bases and V by 6 bases; bases with no gene match: 3. In germline, CDR1 is MNHNY, CDR2 SVGAGI (reference sequence). The DNA for the CDR3 is TGTGCCAGCAGCCCGACAGGGAACTATGGCTACACCTTC. Its translation is CASSPTGNYGYTF.

The rearrangement joins TRBV5-1 to TRBJ2-2, with 8 bases identical to TRBD2. V lost 3 bases to trimming and J lost 6 bases; unmatched junction nucleotides: 4. The CDR3 runs 14 residues. In germline, CDR1 is SGHRS, CDR2 YFSETQ. The CDR3 here is CASSSGLGAGELFF. CDR3 nucleotides: TGCGCCAGCAGCTCGGGACTAGGGGCCGGGGAGCTGTTTTTT.

The V and J genes are TRBV27 and TRBJ2-1; 7 positions agree with TRBD2. The CDR3 length is 13 residues. Germline V gene sequence: CDR1 MNHEY, CDR2 SMNVEV (reference sequence). After removal of 5 bases from V and 9 bases from J, the junction contained 7 bases not matched to a gene. In DNA, the CDR3 is TGTGCCAGCAGTCCTCGGGGGGTGGCTGAGCAGTTCTTC. It translates to CASSPRGVAEQFF.

The genes are TRBV27 and TRBJ2-5, with D perhaps given as TRBD1 or TRBD2 (6 bases each). The CDR3 has 17 residues. Germline CDR1 and CDR2: MNHEY and SMNVEV (reference sequence). The germline V and J ends were trimmed by 5 bases and 2 bases, with 21 bases remaining between them. This chain's CDR3 is CASSIAFSGGGQETQYF. The CDR3 coding sequence is TGTGCCAGCAGTATAGCTTTTTCTGGAGGGGGTCAAGAGACCCAGTACTTC.

This chain uses TRBV5-1 with TRBJ2-3; D gene ambiguous. Per the germline V gene, CDR1 is SGHRS and CDR2 is YFSETQ. The CDR3 runs to 12 residues. The germline V and J ends were trimmed by 0 bases and 9 bases, with 8 bases remaining between them. CDR3 DNA sequence: TGCGCCAGCAGCTTGGCAGGTGACACGCAGTATTTT. This translates into CASSLAGDTQYF.

V usage is TRBV6-6 and J usage is TRBJ1-2; D is possibly TRBD1 (5 bases). In germline, CDR1 is MNHNY, CDR2 SVGAGI (reference sequence). This CDR3 is 15 amino acids long. V lost 0 bases, J lost 7 bases, and 15 bases lay in between. The CDR3 coding sequence is TGTGCCAGCAGTTACTCTGGGGACGGAGGATTTGGCTACACCTTC. It translates to CASSYSGDGGFGYTF.

V usage is TRBV25-1 and J usage is TRBJ1-2, with D possibly being TRBD1 (5 bases). The CDR3 runs to 14 residues. The germline CDR1 and CDR2 sequences are MGHDK and SYGVNS. V was clipped by 10 bases and J by 4 bases, with 19 bases between them. CDR3: CATLDSNRPYGYTF. The CDR3 region has the DNA TGTGCCACCCTAGACAGCAATCGTCCCTATGGCTACACCTTC.

V and J are TRBV29-1 and TRBJ2-3, with TRBD2 matching 7 bases. J lost 4 bases, V lost 6 bases, and 10 bases had no gene match. From germline, CDR1 is SQVTM and CDR2 ANQGSEA. The CDR3 is 14 residues long. The CDR3 DNA reads as TGCAGCGTGGTTATGGCGGGAGTGCCAGATACGCAGTATTTT. Protein: CSVVMAGVPDTQYF.